The 2 T cell receptor beta chains listed next were all sequenced from one sample in a study of cytomegalovirus exposure and HLA in healthy donors. With 60 Vbeta and 13 Jbeta primers, the PCR was carried out. Measured with immunoSEQ multiplex PCR; TCRdb has only the in-frame clones, and not every one. The sample lists roughly 57,000 clones; about 80% were seen once. Specimen: PBMCs. The receptors were gathered from a man aged 50-59 years in good health and CMV-seronegative.

This chain joins TRBV4-1 and TRBJ2-3, with D perhaps matching TRBD2 (5 bases). The CDR3 totals 17 residues. V lost 1 base to trimming and J lost 2 bases, with 16 bases between them. Germline V gene data show CDR1 as MGHRA and CDR2 as YSYEKL. The CDR3 nucleotides read TGCGCCAGCAGCCAAGGGACTTCTTCCTCCCTCACAGATACGCAGTATTTT. This gives the protein CASSQGTSSSLTDTQYF.

The rearrangement joins TRBV6-1 to TRBJ1-6; the D is unclear. The length of the CDR3 is 15 residues. The V and J ends lost 6 bases and 0 bases respectively, with 9 bases between them. From germline, CDR1 is MNHNS and CDR2 SASEGT. CDR3 nucleotides: TGTGCCAGCAGCGAGACAAACTCCTATAATTCACCCCTCCACTTT. As protein: CASSETNSYNSPLHF.